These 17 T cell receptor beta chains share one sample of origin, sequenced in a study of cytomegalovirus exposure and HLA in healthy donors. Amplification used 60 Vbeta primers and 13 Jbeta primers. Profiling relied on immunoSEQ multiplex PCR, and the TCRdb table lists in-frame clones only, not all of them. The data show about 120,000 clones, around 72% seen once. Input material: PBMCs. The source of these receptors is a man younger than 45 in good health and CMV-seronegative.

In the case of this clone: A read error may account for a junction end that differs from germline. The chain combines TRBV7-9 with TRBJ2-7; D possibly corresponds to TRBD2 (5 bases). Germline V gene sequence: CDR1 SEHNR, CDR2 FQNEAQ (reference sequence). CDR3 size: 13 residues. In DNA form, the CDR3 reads TGTTCCAGCAGCTTAGACTACTCCTACGAGCAGTACTTC. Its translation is CSSSLDYSYEQYF.

The CDR3: CASRGPGDEQFF. For the CDR3, the DNA is TGTGCCAGCAGGGGACCAGGGGATGAGCAGTTCTTC. The chain uses TRBV2 and TRBJ2-1, with D tentatively TRBD1 (6 bases). This CDR3 is built from 12 residues. The germline V gene encodes CDR1 SNHLY and CDR2 FYNNEI. Trimming removed 6 bases from V and 8 bases from J, with 11 bases in between.

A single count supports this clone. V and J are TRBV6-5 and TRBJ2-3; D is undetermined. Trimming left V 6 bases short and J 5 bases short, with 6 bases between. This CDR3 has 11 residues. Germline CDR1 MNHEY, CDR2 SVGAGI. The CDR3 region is CASSTVDTQYF. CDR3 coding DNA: TGTGCCAGCAGCACAGTAGATACGCAGTATTTT.

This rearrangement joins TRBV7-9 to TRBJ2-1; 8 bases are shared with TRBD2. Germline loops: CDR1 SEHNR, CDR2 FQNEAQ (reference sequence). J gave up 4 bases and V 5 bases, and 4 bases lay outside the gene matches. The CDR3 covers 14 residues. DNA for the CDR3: TGTGCCAGCAGCGGGCGGGGGGAATACAATGAGCAGTTCTTC. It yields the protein CASSGRGEYNEQFF. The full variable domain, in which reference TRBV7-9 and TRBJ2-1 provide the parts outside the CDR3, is DTGVSQNPRHKITKRGQNVTFRCDPISEHNRLYWYRQTLGQGPEFLTYFQNEAQLEKSRLLSDRFSAERPKGSFSTLEIQRTEQGDSAMYLCASSGRGEYNEQFFGPGTRLTVL.

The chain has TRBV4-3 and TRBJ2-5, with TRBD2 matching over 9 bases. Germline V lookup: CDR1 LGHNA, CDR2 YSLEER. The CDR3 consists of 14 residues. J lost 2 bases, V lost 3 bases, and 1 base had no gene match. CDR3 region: CASSQLAGQETQYF. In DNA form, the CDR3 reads TGCGCCAGCAGCCAGCTAGCGGGGCAAGAGACCCAGTACTTC.

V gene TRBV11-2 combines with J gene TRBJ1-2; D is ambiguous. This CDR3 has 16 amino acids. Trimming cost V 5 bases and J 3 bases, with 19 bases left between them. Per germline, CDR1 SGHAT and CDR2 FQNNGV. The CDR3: CASSPRGTKLHYGYTF. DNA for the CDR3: TGTGCCAGCAGCCCCCGAGGTACCAAACTACACTATGGCTACACCTTC. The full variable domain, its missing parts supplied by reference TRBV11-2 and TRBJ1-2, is EAGVAQSPRYKIIEKRQSVAFWCNPISGHATLYWYQQILGQGPKLLIQFQNNGVVDDSQLPKDRFSAERLKGVDSTLKIQPAKLEDSAVYLCASSPRGTKLHYGYTFGSGTRLTVV.

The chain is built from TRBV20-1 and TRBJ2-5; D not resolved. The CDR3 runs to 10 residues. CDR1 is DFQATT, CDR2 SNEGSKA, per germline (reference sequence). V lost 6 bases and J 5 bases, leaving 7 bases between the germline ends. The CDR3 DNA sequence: TGCAGTGCGCCGGAGGAGACCCAGTACTTC. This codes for CSAPEETQYF.

CDR3 DNA: TGTGCCAGCAGACAAGCGGGGGTTCCCCCCTACGAGCAGTACTTC. Translating gives CASRQAGVPPYEQYF. The chain links TRBV11-2 to TRBJ2-5; TRBD2 matches at 8 bases. The J call may be incorrect, as the DNA end agrees better with TRBJ2-7. The CDR3 loop spans 15 amino acids. Germline CDR1 and CDR2: SGHAT and FQNNGV.

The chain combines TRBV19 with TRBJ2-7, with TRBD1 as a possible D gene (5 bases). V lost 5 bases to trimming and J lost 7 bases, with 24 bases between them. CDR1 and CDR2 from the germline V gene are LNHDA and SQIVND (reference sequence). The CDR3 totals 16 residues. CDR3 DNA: TGTGCCAGTAGTGCCGAAACAGGTTTCAATCGGCTTGAGCAGTACTTC. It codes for CASSAETGFNRLEQYF.

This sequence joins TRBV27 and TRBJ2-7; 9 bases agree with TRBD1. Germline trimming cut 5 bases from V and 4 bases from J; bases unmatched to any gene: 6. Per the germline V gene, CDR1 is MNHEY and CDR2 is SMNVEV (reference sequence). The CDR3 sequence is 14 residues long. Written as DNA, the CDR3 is TGTGCCAGCAGTCCGGACAGGGGAGGTTACGAGCAGTACTTC. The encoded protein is CASSPDRGGYEQYF.

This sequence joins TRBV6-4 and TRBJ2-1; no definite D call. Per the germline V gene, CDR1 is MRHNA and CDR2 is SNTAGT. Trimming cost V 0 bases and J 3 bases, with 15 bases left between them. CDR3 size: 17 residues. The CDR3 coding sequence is TGTGCCAGCAGTGACTCTTACGCGTATAATCTCTACAATGAGCAGTTCTTC. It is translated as CASSDSYAYNLYNEQFF.

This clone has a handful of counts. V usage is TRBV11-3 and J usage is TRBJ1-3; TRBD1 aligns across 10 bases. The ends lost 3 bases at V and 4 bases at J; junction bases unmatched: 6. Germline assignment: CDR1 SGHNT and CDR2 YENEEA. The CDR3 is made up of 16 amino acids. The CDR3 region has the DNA TGTGCCAGCAGCTTGGGACAGGGGTTTCACGGAAACACCATATATTTT. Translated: CASSLGQGFHGNTIYF. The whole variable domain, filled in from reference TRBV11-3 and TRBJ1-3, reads EAGVVQSPRYKIIEKKQPVAFWCNPISGHNTLYWYLQNLGQGPELLIRYENEEAVDDSQLPKDRFSAERLKGVDSTLKIQPAELGDSAVYLCASSLGQGFHGNTIYFGEGSWLTVV.

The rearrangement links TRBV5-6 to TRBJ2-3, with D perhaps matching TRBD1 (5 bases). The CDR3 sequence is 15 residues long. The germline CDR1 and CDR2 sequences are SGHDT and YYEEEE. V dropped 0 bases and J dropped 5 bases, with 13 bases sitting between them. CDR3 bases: TGTGCCAGCAGCTTGGTAAGGGTAGGGGAAGATACGCAGTATTTT. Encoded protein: CASSLVRVGEDTQYF.

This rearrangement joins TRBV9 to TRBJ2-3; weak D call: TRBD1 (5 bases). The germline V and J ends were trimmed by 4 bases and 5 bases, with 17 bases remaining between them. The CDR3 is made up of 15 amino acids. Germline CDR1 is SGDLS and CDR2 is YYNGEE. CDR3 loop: CASSLLQVRGDTQYF. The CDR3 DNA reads TGTGCCAGCAGCCTACTTCAGGTTAGGGGAGATACGCAGTATTTT.

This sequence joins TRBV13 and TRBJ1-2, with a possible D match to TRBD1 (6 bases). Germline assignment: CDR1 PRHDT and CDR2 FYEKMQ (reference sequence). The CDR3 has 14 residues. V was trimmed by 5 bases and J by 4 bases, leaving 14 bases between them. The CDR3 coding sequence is TGTGCCAGCAGCCTAACAGGGTCGGGCTATGGCTACACCTTC. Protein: CASSLTGSGYGYTF.

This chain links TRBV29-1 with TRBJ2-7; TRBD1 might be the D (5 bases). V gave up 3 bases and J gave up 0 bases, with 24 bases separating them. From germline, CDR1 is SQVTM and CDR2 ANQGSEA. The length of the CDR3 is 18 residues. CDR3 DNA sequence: TGCAGCGTTGAGGGGCTTTCCAAAGGGGCCCACAACTCCTACGAGCAGTACTTC. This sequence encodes CSVEGLSKGAHNSYEQYF.

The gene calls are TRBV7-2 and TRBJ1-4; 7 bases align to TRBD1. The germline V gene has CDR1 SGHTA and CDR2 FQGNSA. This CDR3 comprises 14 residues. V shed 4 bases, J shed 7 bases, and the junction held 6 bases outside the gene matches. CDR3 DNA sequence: TGTGCCAGCAGCTCGACAGGGCATCGTGAAAAACTGTTTTTT. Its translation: CASSSTGHREKLFF.